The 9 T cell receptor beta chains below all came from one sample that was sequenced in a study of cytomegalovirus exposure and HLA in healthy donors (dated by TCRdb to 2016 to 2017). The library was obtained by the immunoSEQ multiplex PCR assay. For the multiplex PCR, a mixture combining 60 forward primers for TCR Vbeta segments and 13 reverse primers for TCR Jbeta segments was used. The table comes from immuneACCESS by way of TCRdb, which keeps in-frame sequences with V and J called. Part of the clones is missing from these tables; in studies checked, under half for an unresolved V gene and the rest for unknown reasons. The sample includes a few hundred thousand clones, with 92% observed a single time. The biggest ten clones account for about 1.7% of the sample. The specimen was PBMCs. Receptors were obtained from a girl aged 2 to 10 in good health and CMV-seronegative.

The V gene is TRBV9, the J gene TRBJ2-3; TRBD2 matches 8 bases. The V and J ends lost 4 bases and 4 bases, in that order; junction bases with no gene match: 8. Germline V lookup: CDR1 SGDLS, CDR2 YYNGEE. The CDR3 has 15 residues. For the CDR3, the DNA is TGTGCCAGCAGCCCTGGGACTAGAGAGGCAGATACGCAGTATTTT. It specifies CASSPGTREADTQYF.

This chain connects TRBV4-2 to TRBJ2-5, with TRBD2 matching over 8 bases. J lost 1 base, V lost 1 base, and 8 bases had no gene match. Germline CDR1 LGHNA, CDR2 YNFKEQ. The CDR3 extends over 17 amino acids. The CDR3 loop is CASSQGVAGGTQETQYF. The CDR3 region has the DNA TGTGCCAGCAGCCAAGGGGTGGCGGGGGGAACCCAAGAGACCCAGTACTTC.

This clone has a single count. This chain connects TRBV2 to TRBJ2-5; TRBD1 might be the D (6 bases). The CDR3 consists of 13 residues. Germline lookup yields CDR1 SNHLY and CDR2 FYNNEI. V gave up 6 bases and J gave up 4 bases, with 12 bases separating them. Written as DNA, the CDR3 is TGTGCCAGCAGGGCAGGGGTTGGAGAGACCCAGTACTTC. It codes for CASRAGVGETQYF.

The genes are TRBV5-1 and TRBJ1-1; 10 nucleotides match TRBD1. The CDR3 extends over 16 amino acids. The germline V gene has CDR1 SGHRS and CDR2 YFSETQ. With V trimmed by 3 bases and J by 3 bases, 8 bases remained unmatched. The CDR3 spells CASSSRDRGSDTEAFF. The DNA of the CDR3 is TGCGCCAGCAGCTCCCGGGACAGGGGATCGGACACTGAAGCTTTCTTT.

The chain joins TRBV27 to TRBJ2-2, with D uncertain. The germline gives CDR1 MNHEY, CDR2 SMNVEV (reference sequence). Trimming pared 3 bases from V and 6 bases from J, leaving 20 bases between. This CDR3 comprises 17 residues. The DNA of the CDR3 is TGTGCCAGCAGTTTCGGGTCCTCTTCGCATCGAGCCGGGGAGCTGTTTTTT. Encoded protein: CASSFGSSSHRAGELFF.

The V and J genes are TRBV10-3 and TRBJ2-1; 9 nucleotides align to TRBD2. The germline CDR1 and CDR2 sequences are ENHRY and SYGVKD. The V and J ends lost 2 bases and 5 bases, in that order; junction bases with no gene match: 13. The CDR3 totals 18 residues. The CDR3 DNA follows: TGTGCCATCAGTGAGCTCAGTGCGACTAGCGGACTAAACAATGAGCAGTTCTTC. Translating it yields CAISELSATSGLNNEQFF.

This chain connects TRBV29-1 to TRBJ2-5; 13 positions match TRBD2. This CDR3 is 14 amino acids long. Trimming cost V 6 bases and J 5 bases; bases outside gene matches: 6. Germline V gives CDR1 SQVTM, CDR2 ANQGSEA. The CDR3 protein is CSVGVTSGRETQYF. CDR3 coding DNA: TGCAGCGTAGGCGTGACTAGCGGGAGGGAGACCCAGTACTTC. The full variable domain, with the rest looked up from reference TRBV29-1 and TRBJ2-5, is SAVISQKPSRDICQRGTSLTIQCQVDSQVTMMFWYRQQPGQSLTLIATANQGSEATYESGFVIDKFPISRPNLTFSTLTVSNMSPEDSSIYLCSVGVTSGRETQYFGPGTRLLVL.

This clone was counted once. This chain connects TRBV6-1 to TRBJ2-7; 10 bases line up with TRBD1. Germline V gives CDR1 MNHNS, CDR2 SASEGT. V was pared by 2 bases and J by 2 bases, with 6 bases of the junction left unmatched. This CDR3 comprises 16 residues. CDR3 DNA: TGTGCCAGCAGTGAATGGGACAGGGGCTTCACCTACGAGCAGTACTTC. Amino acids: CASSEWDRGFTYEQYF.

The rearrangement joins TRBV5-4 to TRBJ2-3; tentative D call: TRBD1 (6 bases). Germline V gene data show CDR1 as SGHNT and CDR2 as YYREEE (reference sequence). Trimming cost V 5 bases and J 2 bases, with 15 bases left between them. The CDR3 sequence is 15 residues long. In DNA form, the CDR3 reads TGTGCCAGCAGACCAACAGGGACCGTCACAGATACGCAGTATTTT. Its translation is CASRPTGTVTDTQYF.